These 24 T cell receptor beta chains came from one sample sequenced in a study of shared T cell receptors in the human thymus. Only in-frame clones appear in the TCRdb table, and some are missing; sequencing was by immunoSEQ multiplex PCR. Counted here are about 660,000 clones, 88% occurring once; the ten biggest clones make up over 0.008%. These data also formed part of another study, on human thymus T cells.

The sample comprised thymocytes. All receptors derive from a boy in the first two years of life with a congenital heart defect.

The chain joins TRBV4-3 to TRBJ2-1; 11 bases are shared with TRBD2. The CDR3 loop spans 18 amino acids. The ends lost 0 bases at V and 1 base at J; junction bases unmatched: 5. Germline V gives CDR1 LGHNA, CDR2 YSLEER. DNA of the CDR3: TGCGCCAGCAGCCAAGATACTAGCGGGAGTTCGTCCTACAATGAGCAGTTCTTC. It specifies CASSQDTSGSSSYNEQFF.

Only a few counts were recorded for this clone. The CDR3 is CASSWGGTSRRTDTQYF. CDR3 DNA sequence: TGTGCCAGCAGCTGGGGGGGGACTAGCCGACGCACAGATACGCAGTATTTT. The gene calls are TRBV5-4 and TRBJ2-3; 9 bases map to TRBD2. CDR3 length: 17 amino acids. Germline loops: CDR1 SGHNT, CDR2 YYREEE (reference sequence). J lost 1 base, V lost 3 bases, and 9 bases had no gene match. The variable domain in full, with the rest retrieved from reference TRBV5-4 and TRBJ2-3, is ETGVTQSPTHLIKTRGQQVTLRCSSQSGHNTVSWYQQALGQGPQFIFQYYREEENGRGNFPPRFSGLQFPNYSSELNVNALELDDSALYLCASSWGGTSRRTDTQYFGPGTRLTVL.

This sequence joins TRBV15 and TRBJ2-1, with D possibly matching TRBD2 (5 bases). Germline CDR1 is LNHNV and CDR2 is YYDKDF (reference sequence). V lost 0 bases to trimming and J lost 0 bases, with 15 bases between them. The CDR3 contains 18 residues. The CDR3 DNA reads as TGTGCCACCAGCAGAGAAGAGGGTAGGTCGAGCTCCTACAATGAGCAGTTCTTC. Amino acid sequence: CATSREEGRSSSYNEQFF.

V and J are TRBV7-2 and TRBJ2-7; 8 positions agree with TRBD1. The CDR3 length is 14 residues. Germline V gene lookup returns CDR1 SGHTA and CDR2 FQGNSA. J was trimmed by 2 bases and V by 5 bases; bases with no gene match: 5. CDR3 in amino acids: CASSNGTGAYEQYF. In DNA, the CDR3 is TGTGCCAGCAGCAACGGGACAGGAGCCTACGAGCAGTACTTC.

V and J are TRBV11-2 and TRBJ2-7; the match to TRBD1 covers 8 bases. Per the germline V gene, CDR1 is SGHAT and CDR2 is FQNNGV. The J segment lost 5 bases and the V segment lost 5 bases, leaving 2 bases of the junction unmatched. This CDR3 region has 12 residues. The CDR3 loop is CASSKTGDEQYF. DNA for the CDR3: TGTGCCAGCAGCAAGACAGGGGACGAGCAGTACTTC.

J is TRBJ2-3 and V is TRBV9, with 10 bases fitting TRBD2. In germline, CDR1 is SGDLS, CDR2 YYNGEE. The V gene end was trimmed by 4 bases and the J gene end by 7 bases; junction bases not matched to a gene: 6. The CDR3 consists of 14 residues. The CDR3 nucleotides are TGTGCCAGCAGCAAAAGTACTAGCGGGAATACGCAGTATTTT. Translated: CASSKSTSGNTQYF.

This clone was picked up a small number of times. The chain carries TRBV19 and TRBJ2-3; D unresolved. The CDR3 totals 15 residues. Germline lookup yields CDR1 LNHDA and CDR2 SQIVND (reference sequence). The V end was cut by 4 bases, the J end by 2 bases, with 13 bases between. The CDR3 region has the DNA TGTGCCAGTAGTACCCGACACCCATTCACAGATACGCAGTATTTT. It encodes CASSTRHPFTDTQYF.

The chain recombines TRBV11-2 with TRBJ2-3; D is uncertain. There are 12 residues in the CDR3. V lost 6 bases to trimming and J lost 4 bases, with 8 bases between them. Germline CDR1 SGHAT, CDR2 FQNNGV. CDR3 amino acids: CASSRSPDTQYF. The CDR3 DNA follows: TGTGCCAGCAGTCGGTCCCCAGATACGCAGTATTTT.

This chain links TRBV5-6 with TRBJ1-3, with unresolved D. The length of the CDR3 is 12 residues. Trimming took off 1 base at V and 10 bases at J, with 9 bases between the two ends. Germline loops: CDR1 SGHDT, CDR2 YYEEEE. The CDR3: CASSLRSGTIYF. CDR3 in DNA: TGTGCCAGCAGCTTGAGGAGCGGGACCATATATTTT.

The table lists this clone with a count of one. This chain uses TRBV28 with TRBJ2-1, with 7 bases that match TRBD1. Germline assignment: CDR1 MDHEN and CDR2 SYDVKM. CDR3 length: 15 residues. Unmatched junction bases numbered 7, after V lost 6 bases and J lost 2 bases. The CDR3: CASRARDSAYNEQFF. CDR3 coding DNA: TGTGCCAGCAGAGCCCGGGACAGTGCCTACAATGAGCAGTTCTTC.

The chain is built from TRBV27 and TRBJ2-2, with TRBD1 identical over 10 bases. Per the germline V gene, CDR1 is MNHEY and CDR2 is SMNVEV (reference sequence). CDR3 length: 17 amino acids. With V trimmed by 6 bases and J by 3 bases, 10 bases remained unmatched. In nucleotides, the CDR3 is TGTGCCAGCAGACGAATTTGGACAGGGGGTCACACCGGGGAGCTGTTTTTT. Translating it yields CASRRIWTGGHTGELFF.

The J gene is TRBJ2-1, the V gene TRBV5-1, with 15 bases identical to TRBD2. CDR1 is SGHRS, CDR2 YFSETQ, per germline. This CDR3 contains 17 residues. With V trimmed by 7 bases and J by 8 bases, 13 bases remained unmatched. DNA of the CDR3: TGCGCCAGCTGTCACGGACTAGCGGGAGGGTTTGGGGATGAGCAGTTCTTC. Translation gives CASCHGLAGGFGDEQFF. The variable domain in full, completed from reference TRBV5-1 and TRBJ2-1, reads KAGVTQTPRYLIKTRGQQVTLSCSPISGHRSVSWYQQTPGQGLQFLFEYFSETQRNKGNFPGRFSGRQFSNSRSEMNVSTLELGDSALYLCASCHGLAGGFGDEQFFGPGTRLTVL.

The V and J genes are TRBV5-7 and TRBJ2-1; 8 bases align to TRBD2. TRBV5-7 is treated as an ORF (open reading frame) with a function not yet certain. CDR3 length equals 16 residues. Trimming cost V 7 bases and J 5 bases; bases outside gene matches: 14. The CDR3 DNA is TGTGCCAGCGGACCGACGGACGGGAGGGCCGACAATGAGCAGTTCTTC. It specifies CASGPTDGRADNEQFF.

The chain has TRBV10-3 and TRBJ1-3, with a tentative D call TRBD1 (6 bases). V was trimmed by 2 bases and J by 0 bases, leaving 20 bases between them. The CDR3 runs 19 residues. The germline gives CDR1 ENHRY, CDR2 SYGVKD. The CDR3 here is CAISEPLNPQGSSGNTIYF. The CDR3 nucleotides read TGTGCCATCAGTGAGCCACTCAACCCGCAGGGGTCCTCTGGAAACACCATATATTTT.

In regard to this clone: Additional DNA sequences in this sample encode the identical CDR3. The V and J genes are TRBV7-2 and TRBJ1-1; 7 nucleotides match TRBD1. The germline gives CDR1 SGHTA, CDR2 FQGNSA. This CDR3 is built from 13 residues. The trim removed 3 bases at V and 4 bases at J, leaving 2 bases unmatched. CDR3 nucleotide sequence: TGTGCCAGCAGCTTCGACAGGGTCACTGAAGCTTTCTTT. It yields the protein CASSFDRVTEAFF.

Note on this clone: Mismatch with germline at one junction end may stem from a read error. The chain combines TRBV5-4 with TRBJ2-7, with TRBD2 identical over 9 bases. The CDR3 has 12 amino acids. Germline lookup yields CDR1 SGHNT and CDR2 YYREEE (reference sequence). The CDR3 DNA is TGTGCCAGCAGCGACTCTTTAGCGGGAGTGAACTTC. It translates to CASSDSLAGVNF.

The V call is TRBV4-2, the J call TRBJ2-5, with 8 nucleotides matching TRBD1. V shed 7 bases, J shed 4 bases, and the junction held 5 bases outside the gene matches. The CDR3 spans 13 residues. Germline CDR1 LGHNA, CDR2 YNFKEQ. This CDR3 reads CASTGTGGETQYF. In DNA form, the CDR3 reads TGTGCCAGCACCGGAACAGGGGGAGAGACCCAGTACTTC.

This clone appeared a single time. The chain recombines TRBV27 with TRBJ1-1, with 10 bases fitting TRBD1. CDR3 size: 14 residues. Germline CDR1 reads MNHEY; CDR2 reads SMNVEV (reference sequence). V gave up 10 bases and J gave up 2 bases; unmatched junction bases: 7. The CDR3 DNA follows: TGTGCCACCGCGACAGGGGGCGTTAACACTGAAGCTTTCTTT. It encodes CATATGGVNTEAFF.

The V gene is TRBV27, the J gene TRBJ2-1; 8 positions match TRBD1. This CDR3 is built from 16 residues. V trimming: 6 bases; J trimming: 1 base; junction bases outside the gene matches: 8. CDR1 and CDR2 from the germline V gene are MNHEY and SMNVEV (reference sequence). Here the CDR3 reads CASSFRGPSSYNEQFF. The DNA of the CDR3 is TGTGCCAGCAGCTTCAGGGGGCCCTCTTCCTACAATGAGCAGTTCTTC.

The CDR3 DNA reads TGTGCCACCAGCAGACACAGGGACACAGATACGCAGTATTTT. Protein sequence: CATSRHRDTDTQYF. The chain employs TRBV15 and TRBJ2-3, with TRBD1 as a possible D gene (6 bases). There are 14 residues in the CDR3. Looked up from germline, CDR1 is LNHNV and CDR2 is YYDKDF (reference sequence). The germline V and J ends were trimmed by 2 bases and 2 bases, with 8 bases remaining between them.

This chain uses TRBV11-2 with TRBJ2-2, with D uncertain. The ends were cut back, 4 bases at V and 3 bases at J, with 9 bases in the middle. CDR3 length: 14 residues. Germline CDR1 is SGHAT and CDR2 is FQNNGV. CDR3 DNA sequence: TGTGCCAGCAGCTCGGTGGTCGACACCGGGGAGCTGTTTTTT. Encoded protein: CASSSVVDTGELFF.

The V gene is TRBV12-1, the J gene TRBJ2-2; the tabulated D call, TRBD2, remains unverified against the DNA. TRBV12-1 is a pseudogene segment. The CDR3 spans 16 residues. The CDR3, as DNA: TGTGCCAGCAGCTTTGCTAGAGCGGGAGGCACCGGGGAGCTGTTTTTT. Protein sequence: CASSFARAGGTGELFF.

V is TRBV30 and J is TRBJ2-7; 9 bases align to TRBD2. The J segment lost 3 bases and the V segment lost 0 bases, leaving 9 bases of the junction unmatched. In germline, CDR1 is GTSNPN, CDR2 SVGIG (reference sequence). The CDR3 has 16 amino acids. The CDR3 reads CAWSVGGLAGRYEQYF. Written as DNA, the CDR3 is TGTGCCTGGAGTGTAGGGGGCCTAGCGGGGCGCTACGAGCAGTACTTC.

The V gene is TRBV27, the J gene TRBJ2-7, with a possible D match to TRBD1 (5 bases). The germline V gene encodes CDR1 MNHEY and CDR2 SMNVEV (reference sequence). Between the trimmed V and J ends, which lost 1 base and 1 base, there was a span of 8 bases. The CDR3 extends over 14 amino acids. In nucleotides, the CDR3 is TGTGCCAGCAGTTTATTTCAGGGTTCCTACGAGCAGTACTTC. Encoded protein: CASSLFQGSYEQYF.